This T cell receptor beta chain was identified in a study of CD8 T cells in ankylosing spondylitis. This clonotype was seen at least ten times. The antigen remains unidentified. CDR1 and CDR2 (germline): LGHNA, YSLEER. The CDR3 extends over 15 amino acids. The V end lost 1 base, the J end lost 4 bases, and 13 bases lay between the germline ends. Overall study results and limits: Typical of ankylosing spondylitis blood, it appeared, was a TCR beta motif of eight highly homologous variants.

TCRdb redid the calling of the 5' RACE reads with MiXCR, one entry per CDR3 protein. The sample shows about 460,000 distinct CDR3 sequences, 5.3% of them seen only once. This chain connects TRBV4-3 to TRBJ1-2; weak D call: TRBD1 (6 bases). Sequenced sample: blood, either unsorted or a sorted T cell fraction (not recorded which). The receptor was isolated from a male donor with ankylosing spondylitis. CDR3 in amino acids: CASSQATRGGYGYTF. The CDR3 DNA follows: TGCGCCAGCAGCCAAGCGACCAGGGGAGGCTATGGCTACACCTTC.